This T cell receptor beta chain was captured in a study of breast tumors, draining lymph nodes, adjacent tissues. TCRdb called the multiplex PCR reads again in MiXCR, with one record for every CDR3 protein. The sample holds some 38,000 distinct CDR3 sequences, around a third seen once. The V and J ends lost 4 bases and 4 bases respectively, with 16 bases between them. Germline lookup yields CDR1 MNHNS and CDR2 SASEGT. The length of the CDR3 is 15 residues. Study conclusions and caveats: Tumor and nontumor repertoires were significantly more similar in luminal-like than in basal-like breast cancer.

As for this clonotype: Its cognate antigen is unknown.

The rearrangement joins TRBV6-1 to TRBJ1-2; D may be TRBD1 (6 bases). The sample was breast tumor tissue. The TCR originated in a female donor with breast cancer. Some clones in this sample may be carry-over from other donors' samples. CDR3 DNA: TGTGCCAGCAGTGTTCAGGGGCAAGGAGGCTATGGCTACACCTTC. Protein: CASSVQGQGGYGYTF.